The clone carrying this T cell receptor (beta chain) has just a few counts. Its cognate antigen is unknown. One entry per CDR3 protein results from TCRdb running MiXCR on the 5' RACE reads. The profile covers nearly 55,000 distinct CDR3 sequences, with approximately 17% appearing a single time and roughly 2.4% taken by the ten largest. Germline lookup yields CDR1 DFQATT and CDR2 SNEGSKA (reference sequence). The CDR3 has 12 residues. Between the trimmed V and J ends, which lost 8 bases and 6 bases, there was a span of 14 bases. Study outcomes and limitations: Tumor memory CD4+ T cell TCR gene usage clustered with blood and lymph node memory CD4+ cells and lymph node naive CD4+ cells.

Sequencing was carried out using naive CD4+ T cells sorted from blood. Subset specified: naive CD4+ T cells, CD4+CD45RA+CD25-. This rearrangement joins TRBV20-1 to TRBJ1-5; perhaps TRBD1 as D (5 bases). The receptor was isolated from a female donor with breast cancer. CDR3 protein: CSPNLRGQPQHF. CDR3 DNA: TGCAGTCCCAATTTAAGGGGTCAGCCCCAGCATTTT.